A single sample is the source of the 14 T cell receptor beta chains below, sequenced in a study of T-cell memory formation after mild COVID-19. TCRdb independently ran MiXCR on the 5' RACE reads; one entry per CDR3 protein. Altogether over 350,000 distinct CDR3 sequences are present, 24% being singletons, with the ten largest covering around 8.8%. The sample was PBMCs or a T cell subset sorted from them (not recorded which). These receptor sequences come from an adult woman who had mild COVID-19 (a few samples of this study predate the infection). Cell type and time point are not known.

This clonotype appeared a few times. The chain has TRBV18 and TRBJ1-1; D possibly corresponds to TRBD1 (6 bases). Germline CDR1 and CDR2: KGHSH and LQKENI. V dropped 8 bases and J dropped 0 bases, with 13 bases sitting between them. The CDR3 length is 14 residues. CDR3 sequence reads: CASSPQGVNTEAFF. CDR3 sequence (DNA): TGTGCCAGCAGCCCACAGGGAGTGAACACTGAAGCTTTCTTT.

The chain combines TRBV20-1 with TRBJ2-1; 13 bases agree with TRBD2. The CDR3 spans 15 residues. Germline CDR1 DFQATT, CDR2 SNEGSKA (reference sequence). V lost 0 bases to trimming and J lost 6 bases; unmatched junction nucleotides: 2. CDR3 in DNA: TGCAGTGCTAGAGATGGGACTAGCGGGACCAATGAGCAGTTCTTC. It encodes CSARDGTSGTNEQFF.

The chain recombines TRBV3-1 with TRBJ2-7; D could derive from TRBD1 or TRBD2 (6 bases each). Germline V gives CDR1 LGHDT, CDR2 YNNKEL (reference sequence). The CDR3 consists of 15 residues. Trimming removed 4 bases from V and 6 bases from J, with 19 bases in between. Here the CDR3 DNA reads TGTGCCAGCAGCCCTAGTGATCGCAGGGGAGGCGAGCAGTACTTC. It is translated as CASSPSDRRGGEQYF.

The chain joins TRBV5-1 to TRBJ2-1, with 7 bases identical to TRBD2. J lost 7 bases, V lost 7 bases, and 20 bases had no gene match. Germline V gene sequence: CDR1 SGHRS, CDR2 YFSETQ. This CDR3 is built from 17 residues. The CDR3 sequence is CASRPSPRLAAQNEQFF. The DNA of the CDR3 is TGCGCCAGCCGACCCTCCCCACGCCTAGCGGCCCAGAATGAGCAGTTCTTC.

In its sample, this clonotype was seen a few times. This chain connects TRBV3-1 to TRBJ2-7; D is perhaps TRBD2 (5 bases). CDR1 is LGHDT, CDR2 YNNKEL, per germline (reference sequence). The V and J ends lost 4 bases and 3 bases respectively, with 13 bases between them. The CDR3 has 14 residues. The CDR3 sequence: CASSREGIGYEQYF. CDR3 bases: TGTGCCAGCAGCCGCGAGGGCATCGGCTACGAGCAGTACTTC.

This chain joins TRBV12-3 or TRBV12-4 and TRBJ2-7; D is ambiguous. This CDR3 has 11 residues. Between the trimmed V and J ends, which lost 5 bases and 7 bases, there was a span of 9 bases. CDR3 protein: CASSQSLEQYF. In DNA, the CDR3 is TGTGCCAGCAGTCAAAGTCTGGAGCAGTACTTC.

This clonotype has just a few counts. The rearrangement joins TRBV28 to TRBJ1-3; TRBD1 might be the D (6 bases). CDR3 length equals 13 residues. Looked up from germline, CDR1 is MDHEN and CDR2 is SYDVKM. The V end lost 5 bases, the J end lost 2 bases, and 7 bases lay between the germline ends. The CDR3 nucleotides are TGTGCCAGCAGTAACAGGGCTGGAAACACCATATATTTT. Its translation is CASSNRAGNTIYF.

In its sample, this clonotype was seen a few times. J is TRBJ2-7 and V is TRBV19, with 11 bases aligning to TRBD2. The junction had 7 bases not matched to a gene; V was cut back by 3 bases and J by 6 bases. CDR3 length: 15 amino acids. Germline lookup yields CDR1 LNHDA and CDR2 SQIVND (reference sequence). In nucleotides, the CDR3 is TGTGCCAGTAGTATCGAGCCCGGGACTAGCGGCGAGCAGTACTTC. It specifies CASSIEPGTSGEQYF.

V usage is TRBV28 and J usage is TRBJ1-5, with no clear D. There are 13 residues in the CDR3. Trimming cost V 7 bases and J 6 bases, with 13 bases left between them. Per the germline V gene, CDR1 is MDHEN and CDR2 is SYDVKM. CDR3 amino acids: CASTLIRSQPQHF. The CDR3 DNA follows: TGTGCCAGCACCCTCATCCGGAGTCAGCCCCAGCATTTT.

This clonotype was seen a few times. A junction end diverges from the germline sequence, so it may reflect a read error. The gene calls are TRBV29-1 and TRBJ1-2; D gene unclear. The CDR3 sequence is 9 residues long. Germline assignment: CDR1 SQVTM and CDR2 ANQGSEA. CDR3 amino acids: CSVEEGKYF. In nucleotides, the CDR3 is TGCAGCGTTGAAGAAGGAAAGTATTTC.

J is TRBJ2-5 and V is TRBV15; D is undetermined. V gave up 0 bases and J gave up 5 bases, with 16 bases separating them. Germline values: CDR1 LNHNV, CDR2 YYDKDF (reference sequence). The CDR3 has 16 residues. The CDR3 loop reads CATSRDSLGRMETQYF. For the CDR3, the DNA is TGTGCCACCAGCAGAGATTCCTTAGGTAGGATGGAGACCCAGTACTTC.

This clonotype has just a few counts. The rearrangement uses TRBV5-4 and TRBJ2-2; D unclear. The ends were cut back, 5 bases at V and 3 bases at J, with 14 bases in the middle. Germline CDR1 is SGHNT and CDR2 is YYREEE (reference sequence). This CDR3 has 15 amino acids. The CDR3 DNA reads as TGTGCCAGCAGTCGTACCGGCCTCGACACCGGGGAGCTGTTTTTT. Residues: CASSRTGLDTGELFF. Supplemented by reference TRBV5-4 and TRBJ2-2, the full variable domain reads ETGVTQSPTHLIKTRGQQVTLRCSSQSGHNTVSWYQQALGQGPQFIFQYYREEENGRGNFPPRFSGLQFPNYSSELNVNALELDDSALYLCASSRTGLDTGELFFGEGSRLTVL.

The chain recombines TRBV18 with TRBJ2-7; maybe TRBD1 (6 bases). The CDR3 totals 14 residues. The ends were cut back, 1 base at V and 3 bases at J, with 10 bases in the middle. The germline gives CDR1 KGHSH, CDR2 LQKENI. Written as DNA, the CDR3 is TGTGCCAGCTCACCACGCAGACAGGACTACGAGCAGTACTTC. Residues: CASSPRRQDYEQYF.

This clonotype appeared a few times. This chain uses TRBV12-3 or TRBV12-4 with TRBJ2-7; TRBD1 agrees at 11 bases. After removal of 3 bases from V and 3 bases from J, the junction contained 4 bases not matched to a gene. This CDR3 has 15 amino acids. CDR3 loop: CASSFSGTGGYEQYF. CDR3 coding DNA: TGTGCCAGCAGTTTTTCCGGGACAGGGGGCTACGAGCAGTACTTC.